A single count supports the clone carrying this TCR beta chain. Its target is unknown. The entry originates in a study of T cell responses to AZD1222 COVID-19 vaccine. Across the study: Whether given at about 4 or about 12 weeks, second doses were pooled.

Produced via immunoSEQ multiplex PCR; TCRdb's table is partial and in-frame only. The sample has approximately 170,000 clones; approximately 95% are singletons. Study-level results: The study found Spike-specific TCR breadth and depth rose after two AZD1222 doses. Repertoire sampling happened only post peak T cell response. The donor cohort was predominantly white British with a female majority, and clonal diversity may have been underestimated.

Germline lookup yields CDR1 LGHDT and CDR2 YNNKEL (reference sequence). V dropped 4 bases and J dropped 5 bases, with 8 bases sitting between them. CDR3 length equals 12 residues. V is TRBV3-1 (or the pseudogene TRBV3-2) and J is TRBJ1-2; no firm D call. The sequence was collected from an adult in good health. The sample consisted of peripheral blood, taken on day 0 of AZD1222 vaccination. The CDR3 reads CASSLSAYGYTF. CDR3 sequence (DNA): TGTGCCAGCAGCCTCTCGGCGTATGGCTACACCTTC.